This T cell receptor beta chain was captured in a study of cytomegalovirus exposure and HLA in healthy donors. Study at large: Per a later analysis, the 666 first-cohort and 100 to 150 validation repertoires shared one platform.

Libraries were prepared by immunoSEQ multiplex PCR; TCRdb keeps only in-frame clonotypes and omits some of them. Among 140,000 to 150,000 clones listed, around 93% were seen once. General study points: Published work reported that the classifier diagnosed cytomegalovirus status with high specificity and sensitivity. In the 90 to 150 validation repertoires, just under 95% of cluster scores exceeded 0, per a later analysis. The study put 160 or so TCR beta chains on its list as cytomegalovirus-associated.

A word on this clone: Its specificity is not known.

The V gene end was trimmed by 4 bases and the J gene end by 7 bases; junction bases not matched to a gene: 9. Germline CDR1 is ENHRY and CDR2 is SYGVKD. This CDR3 is built from 15 residues. Sample: PBMCs. The chain uses TRBV10-3 and TRBJ2-1, with 8 bases that match TRBD1. The sequence came from a man aged 18 to 35 in good health and CMV-seropositive. The CDR3 bases are TGTGCCATCAGTGCTTCAGGGGGCATGGGTAATGAGCAGTTCTTC. Translating it yields CAISASGGMGNEQFF.